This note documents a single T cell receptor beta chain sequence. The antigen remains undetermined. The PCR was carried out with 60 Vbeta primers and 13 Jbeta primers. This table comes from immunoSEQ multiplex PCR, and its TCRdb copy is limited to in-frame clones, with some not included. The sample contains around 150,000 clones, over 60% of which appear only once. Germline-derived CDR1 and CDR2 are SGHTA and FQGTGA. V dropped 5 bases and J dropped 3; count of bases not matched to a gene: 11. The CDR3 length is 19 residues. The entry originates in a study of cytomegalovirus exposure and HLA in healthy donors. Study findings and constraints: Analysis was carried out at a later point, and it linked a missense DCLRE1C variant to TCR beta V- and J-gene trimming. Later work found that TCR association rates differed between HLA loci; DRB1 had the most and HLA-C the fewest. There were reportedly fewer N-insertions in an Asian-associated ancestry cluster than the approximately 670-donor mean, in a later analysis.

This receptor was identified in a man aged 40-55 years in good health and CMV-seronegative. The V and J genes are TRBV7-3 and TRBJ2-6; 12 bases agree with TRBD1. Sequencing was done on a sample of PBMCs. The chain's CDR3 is CASSPNAGQGAGGANVLTF. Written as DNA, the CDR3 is TGTGCCAGCAGCCCAAATGCGGGACAGGGGGCTGGTGGGGCCAACGTCCTGACTTTC.